This T cell receptor beta chain stems from a study of blood T cell repertoires in COVID-19. The protocol was immunoSEQ multiplex PCR, while the TCRdb copy is restricted to in-frame clones and leaves out a portion. This sample yields more than 200,000 clones, of which 75% to 90% are seen a single time; under 2% belongs to the top ten. Germline V CDR1 and CDR2: SEHNR, FQNEAQ (reference sequence). This CDR3 is built from 14 residues. Trimming took 6 bases from V and 3 from J; bases not matched to a gene: 6. The receptor comes from a man in his thirties or forties with active or convalescent COVID-19. Source material: peripheral blood. The genes are TRBV7-9 and TRBJ1-1; 8 nucleotides line up with TRBD1. DNA for the CDR3: TGTGCCAGCAGAACAGGGGGATTGGACACTGAAGCTTTCTTT. Translation: CASRTGGLDTEAFF. The variable domain in full, with the rest retrieved from reference TRBV7-9 and TRBJ1-1, is DTGVSQNPRHKITKRGQNVTFRCDPISEHNRLYWYRQTLGQGPEFLTYFQNEAQLEKSRLLSDRFSAERPKGSFSTLEIQRTEQGDSAMYLCASRTGGLDTEAFFGQGTRLTVV.